A selection of T cell receptor beta chains follows, all from one sample in a study of blood T cells in healthy people across ages. TCRdb independently ran MiXCR on the 5' RACE reads; one entry per CDR3 protein. The sample carries 1.6 million or so distinct CDR3 sequences, 34% recorded once. What was sequenced was blood. The receptors here all came from a woman under 40 in good health. Both conserved end residues are part of each CDR3. The D gene is left open where the match is weak. The size field is filled for only some rows; it gives once, few, many or a size class.

d_gene | j_gene | abundance | v_gene | CDR3nt | CDR3aa
- | TRBJ1-3 | once | TRBV5-1 | TGCGCCAGCAGCCCGTCGGGCCTAAGCTCTGGAAACACCATATATTTT | CASSPSGLSSGNTIYF
- | TRBJ1-1 | few | TRBV5-1 | TGCGCCAGCAGCTCCGGACTTCAGGAGGACACTGAAGCTTTCTTT | CASSSGLQEDTEAFF
TRBD1 | TRBJ2-7 | - | TRBV6-1 | TGTGCCAGCACCCCCGGGGACAGCACCTACGAGCAGTACTTC | CASTPGDSTYEQYF
- | TRBJ2-5 | few | TRBV5-1 | TGCGCCAGCAGCTACCCCCCAGGGGCGAAGGAACAGCAGTACTTC | CASSYPPGAKEQQYF
- | TRBJ2-7 | - | TRBV20-1 | TGCAATGCTAGAGAGGGCACCAACGCCTACGAGCAGTACTTC | CNAREGTNAYEQYF
- | TRBJ1-1 | - | TRBV5-5 | TGTGCCAGCAGCTTCCTTCCCGGGGAGGGTGAGACTGAAGCTTTCTTT | CASSFLPGEGETEAFF
TRBD2 | TRBJ2-1 | - | TRBV12-3/TRBV12-4 | TGTGCCAGCAGTTCCTCTGGCGGGGGAGAGAATGAGCAGTTCTTC | CASSSSGGGENEQFF
TRBD2 | TRBJ2-3 | many | TRBV4-1 | TGCGCCAGCAGCCAACTGGCGGGAGACTCAGATACGCAGTATTTT | CASSQLAGDSDTQYF
TRBD1 | TRBJ1-6 | - | TRBV4-1 | TGCGCCAGCAGCCAAGTTGGGTCAGGGGGCGTTGAGTTCTCACCCCTCCACTTT | CASSQVGSGGVEFSPLHF
- | TRBJ2-7 | many | TRBV27 | TGTGCCAGCAGTTCCTCCGGGGCCGCCTACGAGCAGTACTTC | CASSSSGAAYEQYF
- | TRBJ2-3 | many | TRBV7-9 | TGTGCCAGCAGCCCCGTAACCCGGTCAAGAGATACGCAGTATTTT | CASSPVTRSRDTQYF
TRBD2 | TRBJ2-1 | - | TRBV7-9 | TGTGCCAGCAGCTCCGGACTAGCGGGAGTAGGCTTGAATGAGCAGTTCTTC | CASSSGLAGVGLNEQFF
- | TRBJ2-1 | few | TRBV6-1 | TGTGCCAGCAGTGACGCATGGGACAATCCACCGAGCTCCTACAATGAGCAGTTCTTC | CASSDAWDNPPSSYNEQFF
- | TRBJ2-7 | many | TRBV7-9 | TGTGCCAGCAGCGGCACCTACGAGCAGTACTTC | CASSGTYEQYF
TRBD2 | TRBJ2-7 | - | TRBV15 | TGTGCCACCAGCAGACCTTCTAGCGGATACGAGCAGTACTTC | CATSRPSSGYEQYF
- | TRBJ2-1 | few | TRBV15 | TGTGCCACCAGCGGAAGTTCCCTAGCGGAGCAGTTCTTC | CATSGSSLAEQFF
TRBD2 | TRBJ2-3 | few | TRBV2 | TGTGCCAGCAGTGGACTAGCGGGGGAAGGCGGCACAGATACGCAGTATTTT | CASSGLAGEGGTDTQYF
TRBD1 | TRBJ2-3 | many | TRBV29-1 | TGCAGCGTTGGGGACAGGGTCCACACAGATACGCAGTATTTT | CSVGDRVHTDTQYF
- | TRBJ2-3 | few | TRBV18 | TGTGCCAGCTCACCACCAGGGGCTACGCAGTATTTT | CASSPPGATQYF
- | TRBJ1-1 | few | TRBV20-1 | TGCAGTGCTAGAGACTGGGAAGTGACTGAAGCTTTCTTT | CSARDWEVTEAFF
- | TRBJ1-2 | - | TRBV20-1 | TGCAGTGCTAGATCTACGTACGGGAGCTATGGCTACACCTTC | CSARSTYGSYGYTF
- | TRBJ2-1 | - | TRBV20-1 | TGCAGTGCTAGAGATATTTTCTCCTACAATGAGCAGTTCTTC | CSARDIFSYNEQFF
- | TRBJ2-7 | - | TRBV29-1 | TGCAGCGCCAGAAAAGGGGGGCCCGAGCAGTACTTC | CSARKGGPEQYF
- | TRBJ1-4 | - | TRBV25-1 | TGTGCCAGCAGTGAATATGTAGGGGATGAAAAACTGTTTTTT | CASSEYVGDEKLFF
- | TRBJ2-5 | - | TRBV4-2 | TGTGCCAGCAGCCAAGATTGGCGCGAAGAGACCCAGTACTTC | CASSQDWREETQYF
- | TRBJ2-7 | - | TRBV20-1 | TGCAGTGCTAGAGAGCCCGGACACCTCTACGAGCAGTACTTC | CSAREPGHLYEQYF
- | TRBJ1-5 | many | TRBV6-2/TRBV6-3 | TGTGCCAGCAGTGTCAGGGCCAATCAGCCCCAGCATTTT | CASSVRANQPQHF
- | TRBJ1-2 | - | TRBV3-1 | TGTGCCAGCAGCCCCTTTCTTGGGGGATCTGGCTACACCTTC | CASSPFLGGSGYTF
- | TRBJ1-5 | once | TRBV11-2 | TGTGCCAGCAGCTCCTCAAGGGGCGGACAGCCCCAGCATTTT | CASSSSRGGQPQHF
TRBD2 | TRBJ2-3 | few | TRBV3-1 | TGTGCCAGCAGCCAAGAACGGGGGGATGGCACAGATACGCAGTATTTT | CASSQERGDGTDTQYF
- | TRBJ2-3 | - | TRBV30 | TGTGCCTGGACCCCCCTAGGAGCCAGCACAGATACGCAGTATTTT | CAWTPLGASTDTQYF
- | TRBJ2-7 | - | TRBV10-1 | TGCGCCAGCAGTGAGCAGGGAGCCCCCTGGGAGCAGTACTTC | CASSEQGAPWEQYF
- | TRBJ2-1 | few | TRBV4-1 | TGCGCCAGCAGGGCCGGGACCCCCTCCTACAATGAGCAGTTCTTC | CASRAGTPSYNEQFF
TRBD1 | TRBJ2-7 | few | TRBV5-4 | TGTGCCAGCAGCTTGGATCCCGGAGACAGGGCCTTGGTCGAGCAGTACTTC | CASSLDPGDRALVEQYF
TRBD1 | TRBJ2-7 | few | TRBV6-2/TRBV6-3 | TGTGCCAGCAGCTACGCTGCGGGACAGGGAAACTACGAGCAGTACTTC | CASSYAAGQGNYEQYF
- | TRBJ1-1 | once | TRBV9 | TGTGCCAGCAGCCCGCAGACCCGGGACATTCGTGAAGCTTTCTTT | CASSPQTRDIREAFF
- | TRBJ2-7 | few | TRBV4-1 | TGCGCCAGCAGCCAAGCTCCACACAGTTACGAGCAGTACTTC | CASSQAPHSYEQYF
- | TRBJ2-3 | - | TRBV9 | TGTGCCAGCAGCGTAGACTCAGCGGCAGATACGCAGTATTTT | CASSVDSAADTQYF
- | TRBJ1-1 | few | TRBV27 | TGTGCCAGCAGTCCTCAGGGGCGCCCTGACACTGAAGCTTTCTTT | CASSPQGRPDTEAFF
TRBD1 | TRBJ1-1 | once | TRBV20-1 | TGCAGTGCTAGACGGACAGGGGGAACGAACACTGAAGCTTTCTTT | CSARRTGGTNTEAFF
- | TRBJ1-1 | - | TRBV10-3 | TGTGCCATCACCGCCGGAGGAGTGAACACTGAAGCTTTCTTT | CAITAGGVNTEAFF
- | TRBJ1-1 | few | TRBV20-1 | TGCAGTGCTAGAGATGGGCGGGGGGCGAACACTGAAGCTTTCTTT | CSARDGRGANTEAFF
- | TRBJ2-7 | few | TRBV9 | TGTGCCAGCAGCGTAGAGCCGGGGGCCTTAGCCGAGCAGTACTTC | CASSVEPGALAEQYF
TRBD2 | TRBJ2-3 | many | TRBV12-3/TRBV12-4 | TGTGCCAGCACCAGCGGGGGTCGATACGCAGATACGCAGTATTTT | CASTSGGRYADTQYF
TRBD2 | TRBJ2-3 | - | TRBV24-1 | TGTGCCACCAGCGGCGGGAGGGCAGATACGCAGTATTTT | CATSGGRADTQYF
TRBD1 | TRBJ1-2 | many | TRBV5-1 | TGCGCCAGCAGCTCTCAGACAGGGAACTATGGCTACACCTTC | CASSSQTGNYGYTF
TRBD2 | TRBJ2-5 | - | TRBV9 | TGTGCCGGCAGCGCAACTAGCGGAGAGGAGACCCAGTACTTC | CAGSATSGEETQYF
- | TRBJ2-3 | - | TRBV27 | TGTGCCAGCAGTTTACGCCCCCCCGGGGATACGCAGTATTTT | CASSLRPPGDTQYF
TRBD2 | TRBJ2-2 | - | TRBV27 | TGTGCCAGCAGTCTCCGTCTAGCGGGGCCCGGGGAGCTGTTTTTT | CASSLRLAGPGELFF
TRBD1 | TRBJ2-7 | once | TRBV7-8 | TGTGCCAGCAGCTCAAGGACAGGGGCGACCTCCTACGAGCAGTACTTC | CASSSRTGATSYEQYF
TRBD2 | TRBJ2-7 | - | TRBV28 | TGTGCCAGCAAGCGGGGAGGGCCAGGAGGGGAGCAGTACTTC | CASKRGGPGGEQYF
TRBD1 | TRBJ1-6 | few | TRBV6-5 | TGTGCCAGCAGAGCGACAGGGGCGAATTCACCCCTCCACTTT | CASRATGANSPLHF